This record concerns one TCR beta chain sequence. Its specificity is unknown. These data originate in a study of cytomegalovirus exposure and HLA in healthy donors. Study-level results: Specific recognition of CMV antigens was confirmed in vitro for three chains (all CMV-associated).

Primers: 60 Vbeta forward and 13 Jbeta reverse. Libraries were prepared by immunoSEQ multiplex PCR; TCRdb keeps only in-frame clonotypes and omits some of them. The table has about 200,000 clones, around 80% seen once. The TCR sequence derives from a man aged 50 to 60 in good health and CMV-seronegative. The sample consisted of PBMCs.

Here the CDR3 reads CASSPPDSSRENEQFF. The CDR3 DNA sequence: TGTGCCAGCTCACCACCGGACTCCAGCCGCGAGAATGAGCAGTTCTTC. J is TRBJ2-1 and V is TRBV18; maybe TRBD2 (5 bases). The ends were cut back, 0 bases at V and 7 bases at J, with 16 bases in the middle. CDR3 length equals 16 residues. Germline V CDR1 and CDR2: KGHSH, LQKENI.